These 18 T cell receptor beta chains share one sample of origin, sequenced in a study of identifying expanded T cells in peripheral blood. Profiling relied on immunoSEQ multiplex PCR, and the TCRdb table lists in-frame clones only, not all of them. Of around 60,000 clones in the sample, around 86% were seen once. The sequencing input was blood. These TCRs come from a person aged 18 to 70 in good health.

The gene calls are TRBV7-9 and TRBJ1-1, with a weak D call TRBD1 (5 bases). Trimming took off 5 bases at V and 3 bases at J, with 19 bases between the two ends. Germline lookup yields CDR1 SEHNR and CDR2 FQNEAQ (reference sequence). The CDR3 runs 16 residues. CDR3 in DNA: TGTGCCAGCAGCCCCTCCCAGGGCAGGGCAGACACTGAAGCTTTCTTT. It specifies CASSPSQGRADTEAFF.

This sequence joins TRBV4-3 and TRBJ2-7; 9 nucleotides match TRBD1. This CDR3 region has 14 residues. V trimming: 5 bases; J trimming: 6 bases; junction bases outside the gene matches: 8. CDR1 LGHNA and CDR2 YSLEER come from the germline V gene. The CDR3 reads CASSSGTGSPEQYF. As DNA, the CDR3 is TGCGCCAGCAGCTCCGGGACAGGGTCTCCCGAGCAGTACTTC.

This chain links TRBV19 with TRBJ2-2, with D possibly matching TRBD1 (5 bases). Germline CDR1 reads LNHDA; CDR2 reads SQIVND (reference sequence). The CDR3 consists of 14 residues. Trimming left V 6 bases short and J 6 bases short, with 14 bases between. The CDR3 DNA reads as TGTGCCAGTAGCGCAGGGATTCGAGCCGGGGAGCTGTTTTTT. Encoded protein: CASSAGIRAGELFF.

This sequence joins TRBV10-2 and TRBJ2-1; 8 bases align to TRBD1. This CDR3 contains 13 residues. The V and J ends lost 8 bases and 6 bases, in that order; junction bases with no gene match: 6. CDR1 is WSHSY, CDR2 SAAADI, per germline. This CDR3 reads CASRTGGGNEQFF. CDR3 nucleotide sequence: TGCGCCAGCCGTACAGGGGGAGGCAATGAGCAGTTCTTC.

The CDR3 spells CASHRGGDTEAFF. The CDR3 region has the DNA TGTGCCAGCCACCGCGGGGGGGACACTGAAGCTTTCTTT. The J gene is TRBJ1-1, the V gene TRBV2; maybe TRBD1 (5 bases). Germline values: CDR1 SNHLY, CDR2 FYNNEI. The length of the CDR3 is 13 residues. Trimming shortened V by 8 bases and J by 3 bases, and 13 bases separated the two germline ends. Complete variable domain (other parts from reference TRBV2 and TRBJ1-1): EPEVTQTPSHQVTQMGQEVILRCVPISNHLYFYWYRQILGQKVEFLVSFYNNEISEKSEIFDDQFSVERPDGSNFTLKIRSTKLEDSAMYFCASHRGGDTEAFFGQGTRLTVV.

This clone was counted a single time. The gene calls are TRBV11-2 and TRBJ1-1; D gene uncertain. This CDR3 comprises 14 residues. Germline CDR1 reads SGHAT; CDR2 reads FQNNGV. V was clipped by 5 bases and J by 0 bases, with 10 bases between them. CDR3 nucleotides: TGTGCCAGCAGCCCGAGGACGGTGAACACTGAAGCTTTCTTT. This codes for CASSPRTVNTEAFF. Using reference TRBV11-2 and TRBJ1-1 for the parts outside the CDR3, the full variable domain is EAGVAQSPRYKIIEKRQSVAFWCNPISGHATLYWYQQILGQGPKLLIQFQNNGVVDDSQLPKDRFSAERLKGVDSTLKIQPAKLEDSAVYLCASSPRTVNTEAFFGQGTRLTVV.

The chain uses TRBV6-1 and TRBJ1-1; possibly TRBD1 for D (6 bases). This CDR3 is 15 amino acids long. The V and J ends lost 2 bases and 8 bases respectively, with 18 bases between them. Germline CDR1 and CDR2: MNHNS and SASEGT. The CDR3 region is CASSERGRPTAEAFF. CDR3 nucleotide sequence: TGTGCCAGCAGTGAAAGGGGGAGACCAACTGCAGAAGCTTTCTTT.

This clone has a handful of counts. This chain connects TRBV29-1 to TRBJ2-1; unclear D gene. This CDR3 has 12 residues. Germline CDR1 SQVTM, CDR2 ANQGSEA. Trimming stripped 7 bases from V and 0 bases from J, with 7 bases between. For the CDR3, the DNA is TGCAGCGCCGAGAACTCCTACAATGAGCAGTTCTTC. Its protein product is CSAENSYNEQFF.

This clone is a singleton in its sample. CDR3 sequence reads: CASSYSATGGGEQYV. The CDR3 DNA sequence: TGTGCCAGCAGTTACTCCGCGACAGGGGGCGGGGAGCAGTACGTC. This sequence joins TRBV6-5 and TRBJ2-7, with TRBD1 matching over 10 bases. Germline V lookup: CDR1 MNHEY, CDR2 SVGAGI. The CDR3 sequence is 15 residues long. The trim removed 0 bases at V and 7 bases at J, leaving 6 bases unmatched.

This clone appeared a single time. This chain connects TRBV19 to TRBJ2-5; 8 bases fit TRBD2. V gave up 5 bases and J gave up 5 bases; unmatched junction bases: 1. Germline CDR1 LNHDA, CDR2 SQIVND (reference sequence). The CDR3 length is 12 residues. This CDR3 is CASSPGGETQYF. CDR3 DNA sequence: TGTGCCAGTAGTCCGGGGGGGGAGACCCAGTACTTC.

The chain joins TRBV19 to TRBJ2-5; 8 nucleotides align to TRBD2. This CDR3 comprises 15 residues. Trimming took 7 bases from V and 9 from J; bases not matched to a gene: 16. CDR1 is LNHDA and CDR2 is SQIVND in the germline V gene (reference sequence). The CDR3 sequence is CASTPGGGLRVAQYF. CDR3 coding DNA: TGTGCCAGTACCCCGGGGGGGGGCCTTCGAGTGGCCCAGTACTTC.

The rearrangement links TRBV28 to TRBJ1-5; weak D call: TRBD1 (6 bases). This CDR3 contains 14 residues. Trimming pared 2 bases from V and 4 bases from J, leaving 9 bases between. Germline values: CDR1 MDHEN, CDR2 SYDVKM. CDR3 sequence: CASSLTGRNQPQHF. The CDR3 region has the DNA TGTGCCAGCAGTTTAACAGGGCGGAATCAGCCCCAGCATTTT.

The CDR3 is CAWSVRGNPNYGYTF. The CDR3 bases are TGTGCCTGGAGCGTAAGGGGAAACCCTAACTATGGCTACACCTTC. J is TRBJ1-2 and V is TRBV30, with a possible D match to TRBD1 (5 bases). Germline V lookup: CDR1 GTSNPN, CDR2 SVGIG (reference sequence). The CDR3 contains 15 residues. Trimming stripped 3 bases from V and 0 bases from J, with 14 bases between.

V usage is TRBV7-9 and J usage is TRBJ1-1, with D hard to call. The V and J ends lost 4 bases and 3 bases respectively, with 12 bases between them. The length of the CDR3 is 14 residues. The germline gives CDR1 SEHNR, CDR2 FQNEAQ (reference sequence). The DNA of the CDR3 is TGTGCCAGCAGCTCCAGGCACACCCACACTGAAGCTTTCTTT. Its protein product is CASSSRHTHTEAFF. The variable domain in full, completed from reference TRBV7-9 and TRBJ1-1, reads DTGVSQNPRHKITKRGQNVTFRCDPISEHNRLYWYRQTLGQGPEFLTYFQNEAQLEKSRLLSDRFSAERPKGSFSTLEIQRTEQGDSAMYLCASSSRHTHTEAFFGQGTRLTVV.

The CDR3 is CASSLLDTGELFF. CDR3 nucleotides: TGTGCCAGCAGTTTATTGGACACCGGGGAGCTGTTTTTT. The chain combines TRBV27 with TRBJ2-2; no reliable D call. From germline, CDR1 is MNHEY and CDR2 SMNVEV (reference sequence). This CDR3 is built from 13 residues. The V gene lost 1 base and the J gene lost 3 bases, with 3 bases spanning the gap.

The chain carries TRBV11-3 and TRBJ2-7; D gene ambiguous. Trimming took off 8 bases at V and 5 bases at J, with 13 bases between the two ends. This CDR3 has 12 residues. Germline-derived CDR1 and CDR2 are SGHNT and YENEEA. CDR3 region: CASRAGSHEQYF. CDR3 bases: TGTGCCAGCCGAGCCGGGTCGCACGAGCAGTACTTC.

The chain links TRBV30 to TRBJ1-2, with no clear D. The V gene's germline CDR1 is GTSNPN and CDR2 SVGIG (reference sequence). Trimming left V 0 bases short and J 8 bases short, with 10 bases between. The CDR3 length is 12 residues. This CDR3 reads CAWSVVVGGYTF. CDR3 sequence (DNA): TGTGCCTGGAGTGTAGTAGTTGGCGGCTACACCTTC.

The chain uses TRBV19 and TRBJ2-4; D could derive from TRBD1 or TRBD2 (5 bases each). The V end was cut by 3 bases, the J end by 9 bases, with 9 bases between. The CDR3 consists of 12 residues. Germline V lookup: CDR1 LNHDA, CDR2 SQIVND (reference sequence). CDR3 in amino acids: CASSMPGGIQYF. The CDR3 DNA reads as TGTGCCAGTAGTATGCCTGGGGGCATTCAGTACTTC.